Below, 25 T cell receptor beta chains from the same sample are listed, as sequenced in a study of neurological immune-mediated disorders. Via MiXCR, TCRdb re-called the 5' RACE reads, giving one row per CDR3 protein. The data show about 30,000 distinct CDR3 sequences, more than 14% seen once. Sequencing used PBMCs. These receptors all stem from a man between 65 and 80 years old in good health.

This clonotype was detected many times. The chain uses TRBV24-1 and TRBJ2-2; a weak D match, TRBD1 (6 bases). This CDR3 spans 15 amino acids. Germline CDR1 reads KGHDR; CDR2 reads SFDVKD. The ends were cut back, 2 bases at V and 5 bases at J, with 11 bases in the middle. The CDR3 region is CATSDWGTTTGELFF. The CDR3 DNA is TGTGCCACCAGTGATTGGGGGACAACTACCGGGGAGCTGTTTTTT.

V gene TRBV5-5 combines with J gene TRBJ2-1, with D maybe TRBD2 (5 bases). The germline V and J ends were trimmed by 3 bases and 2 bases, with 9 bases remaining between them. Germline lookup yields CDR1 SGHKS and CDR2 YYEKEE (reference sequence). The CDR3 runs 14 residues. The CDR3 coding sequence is TGTGCCAGCAGCTCATCGGGGACCTACAATGAGCAGTTCTTC. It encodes CASSSSGTYNEQFF.

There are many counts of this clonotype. CDR3 in amino acids: CASKSRDSSYEQYF. The DNA for the CDR3 is TGCGCCAGCAAGTCCCGGGACAGCTCCTACGAGCAGTACTTC. The chain employs TRBV5-1 and TRBJ2-7, with 7 nucleotides matching TRBD1. The CDR3 is 14 residues long. J lost 0 bases, V lost 6 bases, and 6 bases had no gene match. The V gene's germline CDR1 is SGHRS and CDR2 YFSETQ.

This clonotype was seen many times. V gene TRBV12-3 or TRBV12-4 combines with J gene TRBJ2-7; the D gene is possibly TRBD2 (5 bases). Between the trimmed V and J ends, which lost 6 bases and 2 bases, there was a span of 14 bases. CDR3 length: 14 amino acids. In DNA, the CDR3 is TGTGCCAGCAGGCTGGATAACGGGGCCTACGAGCAGTACTTC. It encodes CASRLDNGAYEQYF.

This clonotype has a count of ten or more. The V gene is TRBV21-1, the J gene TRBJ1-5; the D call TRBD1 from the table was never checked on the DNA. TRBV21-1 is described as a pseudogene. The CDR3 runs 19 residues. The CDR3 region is CASSKGWDRGNGDNQPQHF. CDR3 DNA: TGTGCCAGCAGCAAAGGTTGGGACAGGGGGAATGGTGACAATCAGCCCCAGCATTTT.

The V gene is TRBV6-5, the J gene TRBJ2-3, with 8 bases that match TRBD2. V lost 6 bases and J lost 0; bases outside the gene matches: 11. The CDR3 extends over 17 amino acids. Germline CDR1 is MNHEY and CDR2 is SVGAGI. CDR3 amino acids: CASRPQLAATSTDTQYF. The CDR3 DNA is TGTGCCAGCAGACCCCAACTAGCGGCAACTAGCACAGATACGCAGTATTTT.

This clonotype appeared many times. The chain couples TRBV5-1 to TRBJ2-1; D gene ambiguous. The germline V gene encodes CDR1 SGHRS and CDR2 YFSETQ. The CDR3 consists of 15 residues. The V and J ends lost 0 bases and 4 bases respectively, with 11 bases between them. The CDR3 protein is CASSLARPLYNEQFF. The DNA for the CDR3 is TGCGCCAGCAGCTTGGCCCGGCCCCTATACAATGAGCAGTTCTTC.

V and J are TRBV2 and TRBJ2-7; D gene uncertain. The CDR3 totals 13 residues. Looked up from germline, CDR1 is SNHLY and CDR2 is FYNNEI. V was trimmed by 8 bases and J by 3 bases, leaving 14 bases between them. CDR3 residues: CASLRSTDYEQYF. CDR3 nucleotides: TGTGCCAGCCTCCGGAGCACCGACTACGAGCAGTACTTC.

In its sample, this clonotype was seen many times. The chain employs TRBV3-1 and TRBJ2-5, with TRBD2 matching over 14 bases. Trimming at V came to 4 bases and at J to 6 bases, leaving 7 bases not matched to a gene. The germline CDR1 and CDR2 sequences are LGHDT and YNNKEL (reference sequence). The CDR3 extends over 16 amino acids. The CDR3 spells CASSRLAGGPGKTQYF. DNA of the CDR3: TGTGCCAGCAGCCGACTAGCGGGGGGGCCGGGAAAGACCCAGTACTTC.

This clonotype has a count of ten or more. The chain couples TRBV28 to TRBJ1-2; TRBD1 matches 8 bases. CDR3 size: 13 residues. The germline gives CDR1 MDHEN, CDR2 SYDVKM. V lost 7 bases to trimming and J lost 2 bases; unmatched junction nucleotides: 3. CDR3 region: CASKPGGNYGYTF. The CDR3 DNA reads TGTGCCAGCAAACCAGGGGGCAACTATGGCTACACCTTC.

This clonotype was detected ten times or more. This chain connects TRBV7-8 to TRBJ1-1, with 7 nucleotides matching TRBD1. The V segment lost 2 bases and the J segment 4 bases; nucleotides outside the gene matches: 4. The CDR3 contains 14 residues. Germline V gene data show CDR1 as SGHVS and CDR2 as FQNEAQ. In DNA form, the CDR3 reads TGTGCCAGCAGCTTACAACAGGGGTCCACTGAAGCTTTCTTT. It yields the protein CASSLQQGSTEAFF.

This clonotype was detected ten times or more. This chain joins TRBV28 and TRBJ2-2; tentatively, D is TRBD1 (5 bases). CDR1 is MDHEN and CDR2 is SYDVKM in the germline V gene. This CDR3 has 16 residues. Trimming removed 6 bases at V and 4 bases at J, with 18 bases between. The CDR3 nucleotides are TGTGCCAGCAGCGGGCGACCCAGGGTCAGCACCGGGGAGCTGTTTTTT. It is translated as CASSGRPRVSTGELFF.

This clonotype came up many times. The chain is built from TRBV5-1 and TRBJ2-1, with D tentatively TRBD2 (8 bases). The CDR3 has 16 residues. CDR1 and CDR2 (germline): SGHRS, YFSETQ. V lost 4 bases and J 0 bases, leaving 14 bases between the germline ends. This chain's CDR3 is CASSLGGDSSYNEQFF. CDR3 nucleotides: TGCGCCAGCAGCCTCGGGGGGGACAGCTCCTACAATGAGCAGTTCTTC.

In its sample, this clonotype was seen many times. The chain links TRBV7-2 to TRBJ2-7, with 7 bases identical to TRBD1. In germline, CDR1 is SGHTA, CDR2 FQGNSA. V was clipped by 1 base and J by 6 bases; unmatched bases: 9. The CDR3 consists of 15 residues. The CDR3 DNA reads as TGTGCCAGCAGCTTAGATCGTAGGGGGCGCGTCGAGCAGTACTTC. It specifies CASSLDRRGRVEQYF.

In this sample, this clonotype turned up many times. CDR3 nucleotide sequence: TGTGCCAGCAGCAGACTAGCGGCGAGCTCCTACAATGAGCAGTTCTTC. It is translated as CASSRLAASSYNEQFF. The chain couples TRBV11-2 to TRBJ2-1; 9 bases map to TRBD2. The CDR3 sequence is 16 residues long. J lost 0 bases, V lost 5 bases, and 5 bases had no gene match. The germline V gene has CDR1 SGHAT and CDR2 FQNNGV.

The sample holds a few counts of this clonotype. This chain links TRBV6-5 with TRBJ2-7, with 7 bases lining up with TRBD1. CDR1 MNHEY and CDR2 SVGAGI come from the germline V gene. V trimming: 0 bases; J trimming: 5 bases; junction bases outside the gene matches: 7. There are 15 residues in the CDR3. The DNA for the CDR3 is TGTGCCAGCAGTTACTCGAGCCAGGGGGAAAACGAGCAGTACTTC. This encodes CASSYSSQGENEQYF.

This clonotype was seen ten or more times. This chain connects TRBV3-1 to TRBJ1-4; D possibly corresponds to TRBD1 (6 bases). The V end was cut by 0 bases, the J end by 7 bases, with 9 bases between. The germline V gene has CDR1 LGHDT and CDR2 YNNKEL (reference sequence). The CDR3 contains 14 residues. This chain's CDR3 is CASSQEIQGEKLFF. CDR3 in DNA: TGTGCCAGCAGCCAAGAAATACAGGGTGAAAAACTGTTTTTT. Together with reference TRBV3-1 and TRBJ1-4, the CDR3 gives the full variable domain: DTAVSQTPKYLVTQMGNDKSIKCEQNLGHDTMYWYKQDSKKFLKIMFSYNNKELIINETVPNRFSPKSPDKAHLNLHINSLELGDSAVYFCASSQEIQGEKLFFGSGTQLSVL.

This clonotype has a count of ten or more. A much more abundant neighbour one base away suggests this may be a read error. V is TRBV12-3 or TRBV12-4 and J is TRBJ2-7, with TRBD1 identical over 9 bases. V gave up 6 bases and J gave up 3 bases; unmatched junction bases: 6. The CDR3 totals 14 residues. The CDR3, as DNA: TGTGCCAGCAGCCGGGGACAGGGTTTCTACGAGCAGTACTTC. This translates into CASSRGQGFYEQYF.

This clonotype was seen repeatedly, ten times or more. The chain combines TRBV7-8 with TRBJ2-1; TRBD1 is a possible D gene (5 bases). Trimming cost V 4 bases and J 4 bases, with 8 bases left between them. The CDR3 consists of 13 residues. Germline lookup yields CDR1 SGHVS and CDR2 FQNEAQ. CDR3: CASSSDRYNEQFF. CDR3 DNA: TGTGCCAGCAGCTCCGACAGATACAATGAGCAGTTCTTC.

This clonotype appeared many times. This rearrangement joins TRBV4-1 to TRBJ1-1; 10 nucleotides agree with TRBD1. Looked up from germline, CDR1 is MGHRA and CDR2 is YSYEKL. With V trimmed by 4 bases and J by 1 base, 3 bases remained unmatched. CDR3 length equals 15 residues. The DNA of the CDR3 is TGCGCCAGCAGCCTCGGACAGGGGGGGAACACTGAAGCTTTCTTT. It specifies CASSLGQGGNTEAFF.

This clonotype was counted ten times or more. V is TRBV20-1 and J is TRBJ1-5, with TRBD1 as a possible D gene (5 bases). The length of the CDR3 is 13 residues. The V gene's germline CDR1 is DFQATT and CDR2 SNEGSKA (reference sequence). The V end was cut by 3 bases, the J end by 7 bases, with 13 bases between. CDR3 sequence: CSASGAINQPQHF. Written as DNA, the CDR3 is TGCAGTGCTAGCGGGGCGATTAACCAGCCCCAGCATTTT.

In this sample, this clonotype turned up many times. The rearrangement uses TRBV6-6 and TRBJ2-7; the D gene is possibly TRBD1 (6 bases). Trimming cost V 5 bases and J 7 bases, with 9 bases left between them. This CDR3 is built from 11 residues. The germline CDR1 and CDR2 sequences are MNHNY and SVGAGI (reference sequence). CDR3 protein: CASSPRGEQYF. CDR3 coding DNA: TGTGCCAGCAGTCCAAGGGGGGAGCAGTACTTC.

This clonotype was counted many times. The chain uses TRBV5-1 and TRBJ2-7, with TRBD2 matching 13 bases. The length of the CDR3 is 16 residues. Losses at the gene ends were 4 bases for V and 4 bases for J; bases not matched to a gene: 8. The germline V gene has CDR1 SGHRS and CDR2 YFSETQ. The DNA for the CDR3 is TGCGCCAGCAGCACGGGGACTAGCGGGGAACTTTACGAGCAGTACTTC. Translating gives CASSTGTSGELYEQYF.

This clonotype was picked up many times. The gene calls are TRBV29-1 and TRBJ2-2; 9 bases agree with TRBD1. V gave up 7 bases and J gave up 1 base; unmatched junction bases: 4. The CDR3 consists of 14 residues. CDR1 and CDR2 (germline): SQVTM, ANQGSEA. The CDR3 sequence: CSALGQGNTGELFF. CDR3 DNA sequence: TGCAGCGCCTTGGGACAGGGGAACACCGGGGAGCTGTTTTTT.

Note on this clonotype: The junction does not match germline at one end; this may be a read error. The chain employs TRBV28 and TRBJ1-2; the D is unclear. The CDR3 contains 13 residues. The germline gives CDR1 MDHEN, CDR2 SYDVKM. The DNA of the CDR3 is TGTGTCAGCACCCTACGGGGTCTCTATGGCTACACCTTC. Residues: CVSTLRGLYGYTF.